This TCR beta chain was identified in a study of identical twins. Broader study findings: Cord blood beta clonotypes that were abundant carried fewer insertions, and memory repertoires showed no such trend.

CDR3 length: 15 residues. Germline V lookup: CDR1 SGHRS, CDR2 YFSETQ. V was clipped by 7 bases and J by 0 bases, with 14 bases between them. A word on this clonotype: Its specificity is unknown.

TCRdb processed the 5' RACE reads anew with MiXCR; each CDR3 protein has one entry. Among some 240,000 distinct CDR3 sequences listed, over 9.5% were seen once. The clonotype originates from a middle-aged man in good health. V and J are TRBV5-1 and TRBJ2-1; D may match TRBD1 or TRBD2 (5 bases each). The sequenced sample consisted of memory T cells sorted from blood. The CDR3 here is CASRRDGSSYNEQFF. In nucleotides, the CDR3 is TGCGCCAGCCGCAGGGACGGAAGCTCCTACAATGAGCAGTTCTTC.